Listed below are T cell receptor beta chains from one sample, sequenced in a study of blood T cell repertoires in COVID-19. TCRdb's table, derived via immunoSEQ multiplex PCR, lists solely in-frame clones and lacks some. The table shows about 160,000 clones, with about 87% occurring only once. The sample taken for sequencing was peripheral blood. The source is an older woman with COVID-19, enrolled during active disease. Each CDR3 is given with its conserved first and last residue. The D gene is left open where the match is weak. The size entry is marked missing in some rows and otherwise reads once, few, many or a size class.

v_call: TRBV29-1
clone_size: .
j_call: TRBJ2-1
d_call: .
cdr3_aa: CSVEKGTSSSYNEQFF
cdr3_nt: TGCAGCGTTGAAAAAGGGACTTCTAGCTCCTACAATGAGCAGTTCTTC

v_call: TRBV6-2/TRBV6-3
clone_size: .
j_call: TRBJ1-5
d_call: .
cdr3_aa: CASSYQGNQPQHF
cdr3_nt: TGTGCCAGCAGTTACCAGGGGAATCAGCCCCAGCATTTT

v_call: TRBV5-1
clone_size: .
j_call: TRBJ1-6
d_call: .
cdr3_aa: CASSLEVGGTPLHF
cdr3_nt: TGCGCCAGCAGCTTGGAGGTCGGAGGGACACCCCTCCACTTT

v_call: TRBV3-1/TRBV3-2
clone_size: .
j_call: TRBJ2-1
d_call: TRBD2
cdr3_aa: CASSQGGGLAGVEQFF
cdr3_nt: TGTGCCAGCAGCCAAGGAGGTGGACTAGCGGGGGTTGAGCAGTTCTTC

v_call: TRBV30
clone_size: .
j_call: TRBJ1-2
d_call: TRBD1
cdr3_aa: CAWNPGQGNYGYTF
cdr3_nt: TGTGCCTGGAACCCGGGACAGGGGAACTATGGCTACACCTTC

v_call: TRBV19
clone_size: few
j_call: TRBJ2-5
d_call: TRBD2
cdr3_aa: CASKTSGGLQETQYF
cdr3_nt: TGTGCCAGTAAGACCAGCGGGGGCCTCCAAGAGACCCAGTACTTC

v_call: TRBV19
clone_size: .
j_call: TRBJ2-5
d_call: TRBD1
cdr3_aa: CASSATTGADSPINQETQYF
cdr3_nt: TGTGCCAGTAGTGCCACGACAGGGGCTGACTCACCGATAAATCAAGAGACCCAGTACTTC

v_call: TRBV21-1
clone_size: .
j_call: TRBJ1-2
d_call: .
cdr3_aa: CASSKAENGTASNYGYTF
cdr3_nt: TGTGCCAGCAGCAAAGCCGAAAACGGGACAGCCTCTAACTATGGCTACACCTTC

v_call: TRBV2
clone_size: .
j_call: TRBJ1-4
d_call: .
cdr3_aa: CASRPGATNEKLFF
cdr3_nt: TGTGCCAGCAGACCCGGGGCAACTAATGAAAAACTGTTTTTT

v_call: TRBV20-1
clone_size: .
j_call: TRBJ1-3
d_call: .
cdr3_aa: CSASHEMSSGNTIYF
cdr3_nt: TGCAGTGCTAGTCACGAGATGAGCTCTGGAAACACCATATATTTT

v_call: TRBV19
clone_size: .
j_call: TRBJ1-3
d_call: .
cdr3_aa: CASNEGTGNTIYF
cdr3_nt: TGTGCCAGTAACGAGGGAACTGGAAACACCATATATTTT

v_call: TRBV19
clone_size: .
j_call: TRBJ2-6
d_call: .
cdr3_aa: CASKGNSVVSGANVLTF
cdr3_nt: TGTGCCAGTAAGGGGAACTCTGTGGTCTCTGGGGCCAACGTCCTGACTTTC

v_call: TRBV18
clone_size: .
j_call: TRBJ2-5
d_call: TRBD2
cdr3_aa: CASSPGGETQYF
cdr3_nt: TGTGCCAGCTCACCGGGGGGGGAGACCCAGTACTTC

v_call: TRBV18
clone_size: .
j_call: TRBJ1-2
d_call: TRBD1
cdr3_aa: CASPIPGQGTLGGYTF
cdr3_nt: TGTGCCAGCCCGATTCCGGGACAGGGGACCTTAGGTGGCTACACCTTC

v_call: TRBV5-1
clone_size: once
j_call: TRBJ1-1
d_call: .
cdr3_aa: CASSLGGNTEAFF
cdr3_nt: TGCGCCAGCAGCTTGGGCGGGAACACTGAAGCTTTCTTT

v_call: TRBV7-2
clone_size: once
j_call: TRBJ2-1
d_call: .
cdr3_aa: CASSRGEGGRNEQFF
cdr3_nt: TGTGCCAGCAGCCGCGGCGAAGGAGGCCGAAATGAGCAGTTCTTC

v_call: TRBV5-1
clone_size: .
j_call: TRBJ1-1
d_call: .
cdr3_aa: CASSLGQVNTEAFF
cdr3_nt: TGCGCCAGCAGCTTGGGACAAGTTAACACTGAAGCTTTCTTT

v_call: TRBV7-6
clone_size: .
j_call: TRBJ2-3
d_call: .
cdr3_aa: CASSLLPRGSTDTQYF
cdr3_nt: TGTGCCAGCAGCCTCCTCCCGCGGGGATCCACAGATACGCAGTATTTT

v_call: TRBV5-8
clone_size: .
j_call: TRBJ1-1
d_call: .
cdr3_aa: CASSWTAHNTEAFF
cdr3_nt: TGTGCCAGCAGCTGGACAGCACATAACACTGAAGCTTTCTTT

v_call: TRBV11-2
clone_size: .
j_call: TRBJ2-5
d_call: .
cdr3_aa: CASSLADQETQYF
cdr3_nt: TGTGCCAGCAGCTTAGCCGACCAAGAGACCCAGTACTTC

v_call: TRBV4-1
clone_size: once
j_call: TRBJ2-2
d_call: TRBD2
cdr3_aa: CASSQDIWTSGGQNTGELFF
cdr3_nt: TGCGCCAGCAGCCAAGATATATGGACTAGCGGGGGCCAGAACACCGGGGAGCTGTTTTTT

v_call: TRBV9
clone_size: .
j_call: TRBJ1-5
d_call: .
cdr3_aa: CASSASPGSQPQHF
cdr3_nt: TGTGCCAGCAGCGCATCCCCAGGGTCTCAGCCCCAGCATTTT

v_call: TRBV3-1/TRBV3-2
clone_size: .
j_call: TRBJ1-4
d_call: TRBD1
cdr3_aa: CASSARGDRAFEKLFF
cdr3_nt: TGTGCCAGCAGCGCGCGGGGGGACAGGGCCTTTGAAAAACTGTTTTTT

v_call: TRBV7-9
clone_size: few
j_call: TRBJ1-2
d_call: TRBD1
cdr3_aa: CASSLDRTGGYTF
cdr3_nt: TGTGCCAGCAGCCTGGACAGGACGGGGGGCTACACCTTC

v_call: TRBV11-2
clone_size: .
j_call: TRBJ2-7
d_call: TRBD2
cdr3_aa: CASSSAGGAYEQYF
cdr3_nt: TGTGCCAGCAGCTCCGCGGGAGGGGCGTACGAGCAGTACTTC

v_call: TRBV7-4
clone_size: .
j_call: TRBJ1-2
d_call: TRBD1
cdr3_aa: CASSLQPGQGGRGYTF
cdr3_nt: TGTGCCAGCAGCCTACAGCCGGGACAGGGCGGACGCGGCTACACCTTC

v_call: TRBV18
clone_size: .
j_call: TRBJ1-1
d_call: TRBD1
cdr3_aa: CASSSPAGTGEF
cdr3_nt: TGTGCCAGCTCATCCCCGGCGGGGACAGGAGAATTT

v_call: TRBV27
clone_size: once
j_call: TRBJ1-1
d_call: .
cdr3_aa: CASSLEGLPGTEAFF
cdr3_nt: TGTGCCAGCAGTTTGGAGGGGCTCCCCGGCACTGAAGCTTTCTTT

v_call: TRBV11-1
clone_size: .
j_call: TRBJ1-4
d_call: TRBD1
cdr3_aa: CASSSGQATNEKLFF
cdr3_nt: TGTGCCAGCAGCTCCGGACAGGCAACTAATGAAAAACTGTTTTTT

v_call: TRBV11-2
clone_size: once
j_call: TRBJ1-1
d_call: .
cdr3_aa: CASSPIRAPNTEAFF
cdr3_nt: TGTGCCAGCAGCCCAATCAGGGCTCCCAACACTGAAGCTTTCTTT

v_call: TRBV5-4
clone_size: .
j_call: TRBJ2-2
d_call: TRBD2
cdr3_aa: CATRPGLAGVGELFF
cdr3_nt: TGTGCCACCCGACCGGGACTAGCGGGTGTCGGGGAGCTGTTTTTT

v_call: TRBV7-2
clone_size: .
j_call: TRBJ2-4
d_call: .
cdr3_aa: CASSPVLAKNIQYF
cdr3_nt: TGTGCCAGCAGCCCGGTGTTAGCCAAAAACATTCAGTACTTC

v_call: TRBV5-1
clone_size: once
j_call: TRBJ1-3
d_call: .
cdr3_aa: CASSLTGVGGNTIYF
cdr3_nt: TGCGCCAGCAGCTTGACGGGGGTTGGTGGAAACACCATATATTTT

v_call: TRBV7-8
clone_size: once
j_call: TRBJ2-5
d_call: .
cdr3_aa: CASTPEGRTQYF
cdr3_nt: TGTGCCAGCACCCCCGAGGGCCGGACCCAGTACTTC

v_call: TRBV2
clone_size: .
j_call: TRBJ1-1
d_call: .
cdr3_aa: CASRIQANTEAFF
cdr3_nt: TGTGCCAGCAGGATCCAGGCGAACACTGAAGCTTTCTTT

v_call: TRBV29-1
clone_size: .
j_call: TRBJ1-2
d_call: .
cdr3_aa: CSAKTGVYGYTF
cdr3_nt: TGCAGCGCCAAAACAGGAGTCTATGGCTACACCTTC

v_call: TRBV6-5
clone_size: .
j_call: TRBJ2-7
d_call: TRBD2
cdr3_aa: CASSNAASGSYEQYF
cdr3_nt: TGTGCCAGCAGTAACGCTGCTAGCGGGTCATACGAGCAGTACTTC

v_call: TRBV3-1/TRBV3-2
clone_size: .
j_call: TRBJ1-6
d_call: .
cdr3_aa: CASSSPRTAHSPLHF
cdr3_nt: TGTGCCAGCAGCTCCCCAAGGACAGCCCATTCACCCCTCCACTTT

v_call: TRBV7-9
clone_size: once
j_call: TRBJ2-7
d_call: .
cdr3_aa: CASKQSGVKDEQYF
cdr3_nt: TGTGCCAGCAAACAGTCAGGGGTGAAGGACGAGCAGTACTTC

v_call: TRBV3-1/TRBV3-2
clone_size: .
j_call: TRBJ2-2
d_call: TRBD2
cdr3_aa: CASSQSGLAGLYTGELFF
cdr3_nt: TGTGCCAGCAGCCAATCCGGACTAGCGGGCCTTTACACCGGGGAGCTGTTTTTT

v_call: TRBV18
clone_size: .
j_call: TRBJ2-4
d_call: .
cdr3_aa: CASSPPMRVSAKNIQYF
cdr3_nt: TGTGCCAGCTCACCACCGATGCGGGTTTCAGCCAAAAACATTCAGTACTTC

v_call: TRBV27
clone_size: .
j_call: TRBJ2-2
d_call: TRBD1
cdr3_aa: CASRKTGGAGGELFF
cdr3_nt: TGTGCCAGCAGGAAGACAGGGGGCGCCGGCGGGGAGCTGTTTTTT

v_call: TRBV5-1
clone_size: .
j_call: TRBJ1-2
d_call: TRBD1
cdr3_aa: CASSPAGQSYGYTF
cdr3_nt: TGCGCCAGCAGCCCGGCGGGACAGTCCTATGGCTACACCTTC

v_call: TRBV5-4
clone_size: few
j_call: TRBJ2-2
d_call: TRBD2
cdr3_aa: CASSLAGGRTGELFF
cdr3_nt: TGTGCCAGCAGCCTAGCGGGGGGGCGAACCGGGGAGCTGTTTTTT

v_call: TRBV7-5
clone_size: once
j_call: TRBJ2-3
d_call: .
cdr3_aa: CARERETSGTRRDTQYF
cdr3_nt: TGTGCCAGGGAACGAGAGACTAGCGGGACACGAAGGGATACGCAGTATTTT

v_call: TRBV3-1/TRBV3-2
clone_size: .
j_call: TRBJ2-7
d_call: TRBD1
cdr3_aa: CASSQLLRTGYRWEQYF
cdr3_nt: TGTGCCAGCAGCCAGTTACTGCGGACAGGGTATCGATGGGAGCAGTACTTC

v_call: TRBV7-2
clone_size: .
j_call: TRBJ2-2
d_call: .
cdr3_aa: CASSFYLGSNTGELFF
cdr3_nt: TGTGCCAGCAGCTTCTACCTGGGGAGCAACACCGGGGAGCTGTTTTTT

v_call: TRBV28
clone_size: .
j_call: TRBJ1-6
d_call: .
cdr3_aa: CASSFSSGNSPLHF
cdr3_nt: TGTGCCAGCAGTTTCAGTTCAGGGAATTCACCCCTCCACTTT

v_call: TRBV3-1/TRBV3-2
clone_size: .
j_call: TRBJ1-4
d_call: TRBD1
cdr3_aa: CASSQVEGATTNEKLFF
cdr3_nt: TGTGCCAGCAGCCAAGTAGAGGGGGCGACTACTAATGAAAAACTGTTTTTT

v_call: TRBV30
clone_size: .
j_call: TRBJ1-1
d_call: .
cdr3_aa: CAWNGYRGRAFF
cdr3_nt: TGTGCCTGGAACGGGTATAGGGGTCGAGCTTTCTTT

v_call: TRBV19
clone_size: .
j_call: TRBJ2-5
d_call: .
cdr3_aa: CASSISVGETQYF
cdr3_nt: TGTGCCAGTAGTATTTCGGTCGGAGAGACCCAGTACTTC

v_call: TRBV4-2
clone_size: once
j_call: TRBJ2-7
d_call: TRBD1
cdr3_aa: CASSQGTGASVFNEQYF
cdr3_nt: TGTGCCAGCAGCCAAGGGACAGGGGCTAGCGTATTCAACGAGCAGTACTTC

v_call: TRBV19
clone_size: once
j_call: TRBJ1-3
d_call: TRBD1
cdr3_aa: CASTRGQGSGNTIYF
cdr3_nt: TGTGCCAGTACCAGAGGACAGGGTTCTGGAAACACCATATATTTT